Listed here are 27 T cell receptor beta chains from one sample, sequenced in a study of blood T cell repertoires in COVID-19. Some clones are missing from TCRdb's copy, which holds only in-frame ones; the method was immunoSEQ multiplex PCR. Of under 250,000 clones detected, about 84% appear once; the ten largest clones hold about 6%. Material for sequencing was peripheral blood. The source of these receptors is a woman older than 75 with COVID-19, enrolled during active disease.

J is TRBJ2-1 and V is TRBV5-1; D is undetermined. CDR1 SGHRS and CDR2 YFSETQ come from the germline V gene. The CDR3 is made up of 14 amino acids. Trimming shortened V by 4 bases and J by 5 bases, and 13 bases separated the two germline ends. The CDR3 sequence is CASSRATPNNEQFF. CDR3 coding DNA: TGCGCCAGCAGCCGAGCGACGCCAAACAATGAGCAGTTCTTC. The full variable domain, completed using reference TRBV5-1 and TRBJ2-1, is KAGVTQTPRYLIKTRGQQVTLSCSPISGHRSVSWYQQTPGQGLQFLFEYFSETQRNKGNFPGRFSGRQFSNSRSEMNVSTLELGDSALYLCASSRATPNNEQFFGPGTRLTVL.

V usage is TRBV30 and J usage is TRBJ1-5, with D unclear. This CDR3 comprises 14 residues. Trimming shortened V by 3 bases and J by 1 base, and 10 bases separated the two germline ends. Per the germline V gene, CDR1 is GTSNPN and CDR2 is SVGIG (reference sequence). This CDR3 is CAWRADKSNQPQHF. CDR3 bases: TGTGCCTGGAGGGCTGACAAGAGCAATCAGCCCCAGCATTTT.

The CDR3 region has the DNA TGCGCCAGCCGGGAGAACACTGAAGCTTTCTTT. Protein product: CASRENTEAFF. The chain recombines TRBV5-1 with TRBJ1-1; D gene uncertain. The germline gives CDR1 SGHRS, CDR2 YFSETQ. The germline V and J ends were trimmed by 7 bases and 1 base, with 5 bases remaining between them. CDR3 length equals 11 residues.

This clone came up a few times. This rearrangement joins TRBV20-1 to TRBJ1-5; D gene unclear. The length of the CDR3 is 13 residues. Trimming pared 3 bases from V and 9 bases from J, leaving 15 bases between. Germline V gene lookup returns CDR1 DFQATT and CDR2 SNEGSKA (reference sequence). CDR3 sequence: CSASTAGVMPQHF. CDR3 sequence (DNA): TGCAGTGCTAGTACGGCCGGAGTTATGCCCCAGCATTTT.

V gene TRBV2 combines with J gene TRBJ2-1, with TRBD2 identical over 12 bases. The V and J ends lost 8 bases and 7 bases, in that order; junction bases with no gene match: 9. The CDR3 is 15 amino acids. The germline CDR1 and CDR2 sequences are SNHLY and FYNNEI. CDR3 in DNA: TGTGCCAGCTCAAAGGAGACTAGCGGGGGAAATGAGCAGTTCTTC. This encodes CASSKETSGGNEQFF.

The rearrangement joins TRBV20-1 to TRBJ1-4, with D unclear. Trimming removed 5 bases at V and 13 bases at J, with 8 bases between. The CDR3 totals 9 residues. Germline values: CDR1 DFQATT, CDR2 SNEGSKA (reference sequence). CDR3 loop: CSASRRLFF. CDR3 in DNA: TGCAGTGCTTCAAGGAGACTGTTTTTT.

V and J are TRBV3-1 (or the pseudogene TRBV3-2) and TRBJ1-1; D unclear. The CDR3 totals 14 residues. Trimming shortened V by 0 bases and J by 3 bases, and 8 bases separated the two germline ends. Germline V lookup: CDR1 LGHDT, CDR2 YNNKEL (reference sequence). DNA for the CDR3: TGTGCCAGCAGCCAAGAGCGAGGGTACACTGAAGCTTTCTTT. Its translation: CASSQERGYTEAFF.

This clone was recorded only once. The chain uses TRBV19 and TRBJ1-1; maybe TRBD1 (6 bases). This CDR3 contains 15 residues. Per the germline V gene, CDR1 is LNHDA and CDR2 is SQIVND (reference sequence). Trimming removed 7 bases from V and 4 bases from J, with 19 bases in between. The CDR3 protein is CASTRGALLGTEAFF. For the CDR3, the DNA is TGTGCCAGTACCCGGGGGGCACTTCTCGGCACTGAAGCTTTCTTT.

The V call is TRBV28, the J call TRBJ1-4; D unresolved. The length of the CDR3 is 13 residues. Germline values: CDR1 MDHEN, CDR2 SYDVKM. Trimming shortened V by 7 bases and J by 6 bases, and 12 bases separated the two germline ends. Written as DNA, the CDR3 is TGTGCCAGCAACACAGATTTGTATGAAAAACTGTTTTTT. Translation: CASNTDLYEKLFF.

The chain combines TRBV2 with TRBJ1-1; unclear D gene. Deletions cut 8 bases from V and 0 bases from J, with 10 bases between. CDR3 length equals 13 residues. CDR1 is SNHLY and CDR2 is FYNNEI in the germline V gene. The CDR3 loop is CASRFNLNTEAFF. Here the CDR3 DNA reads TGTGCCAGCCGATTCAACTTGAACACTGAAGCTTTCTTT. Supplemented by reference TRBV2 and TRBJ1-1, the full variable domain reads EPEVTQTPSHQVTQMGQEVILRCVPISNHLYFYWYRQILGQKVEFLVSFYNNEISEKSEIFDDQFSVERPDGSNFTLKIRSTKLEDSAMYFCASRFNLNTEAFFGQGTRLTVV.

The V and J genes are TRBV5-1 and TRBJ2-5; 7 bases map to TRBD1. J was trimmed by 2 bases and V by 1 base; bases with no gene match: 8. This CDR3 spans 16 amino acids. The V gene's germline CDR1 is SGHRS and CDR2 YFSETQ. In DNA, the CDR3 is TGCGCCAGCAGCTTGAGCGGAACAGGGGTACAAGAGACCCAGTACTTC. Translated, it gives CASSLSGTGVQETQYF.

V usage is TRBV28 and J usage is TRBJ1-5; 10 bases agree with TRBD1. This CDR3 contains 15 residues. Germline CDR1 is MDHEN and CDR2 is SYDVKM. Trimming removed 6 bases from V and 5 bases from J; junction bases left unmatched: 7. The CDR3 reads CASSTGQGLYQPQHF. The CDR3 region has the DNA TGTGCCAGCAGCACGGGACAGGGGTTGTATCAGCCCCAGCATTTT.

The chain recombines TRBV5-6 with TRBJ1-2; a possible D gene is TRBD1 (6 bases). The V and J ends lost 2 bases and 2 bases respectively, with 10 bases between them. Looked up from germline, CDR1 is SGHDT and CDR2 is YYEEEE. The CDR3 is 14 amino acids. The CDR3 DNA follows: TGTGCCAGCAGCTTCGGACAGACCAACTATGGCTACACCTTC. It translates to CASSFGQTNYGYTF.

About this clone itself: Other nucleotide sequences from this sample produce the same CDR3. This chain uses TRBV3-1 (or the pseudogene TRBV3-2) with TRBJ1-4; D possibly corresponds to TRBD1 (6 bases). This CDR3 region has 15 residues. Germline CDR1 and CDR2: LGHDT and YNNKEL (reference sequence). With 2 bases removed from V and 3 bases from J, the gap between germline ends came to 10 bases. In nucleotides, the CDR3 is TGTGCCAGCAGCCAATTAGGGGGAGCTAATGAAAAACTGTTTTTT. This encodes CASSQLGGANEKLFF.

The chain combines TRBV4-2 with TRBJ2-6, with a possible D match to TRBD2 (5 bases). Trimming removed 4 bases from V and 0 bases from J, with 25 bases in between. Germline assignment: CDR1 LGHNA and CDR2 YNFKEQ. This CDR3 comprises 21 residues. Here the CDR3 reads CASSPQSIGGRIPSGANVLTF. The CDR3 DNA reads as TGTGCCAGCAGCCCCCAAAGCATTGGAGGCAGAATCCCCTCTGGGGCCAACGTCCTGACTTTC.

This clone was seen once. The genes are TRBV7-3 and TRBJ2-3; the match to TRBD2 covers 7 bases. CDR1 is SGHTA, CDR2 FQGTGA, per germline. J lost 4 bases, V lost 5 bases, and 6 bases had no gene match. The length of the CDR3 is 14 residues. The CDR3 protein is CASSLATSPDTQYF. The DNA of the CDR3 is TGTGCCAGCAGCCTAGCGACTAGCCCAGATACGCAGTATTTT.

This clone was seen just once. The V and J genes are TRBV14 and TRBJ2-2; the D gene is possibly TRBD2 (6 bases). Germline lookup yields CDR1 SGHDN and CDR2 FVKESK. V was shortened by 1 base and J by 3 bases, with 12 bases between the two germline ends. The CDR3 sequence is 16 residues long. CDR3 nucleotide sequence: TGTGCCAGCAGCCAAGTGGGCTGGGGGGACACCGGGGAGCTGTTTTTT. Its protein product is CASSQVGWGDTGELFF.

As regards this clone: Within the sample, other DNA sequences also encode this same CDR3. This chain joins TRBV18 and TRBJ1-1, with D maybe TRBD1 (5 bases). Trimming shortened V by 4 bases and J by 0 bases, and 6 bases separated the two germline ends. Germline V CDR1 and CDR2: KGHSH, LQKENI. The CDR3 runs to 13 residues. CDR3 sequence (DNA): TGTGCCAGCTCACAGGGGATGAACACTGAAGCTTTCTTT. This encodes CASSQGMNTEAFF.

CDR3 amino acids: CASSGRTGAGNTIYF. For the CDR3, the DNA is TGCGCCAGCAGCGGACGGACAGGGGCTGGAAACACCATATATTTT. V and J are TRBV4-1 and TRBJ1-3; 9 bases are a match to TRBD1. The ends lost 5 bases at V and 2 bases at J; junction bases unmatched: 4. Germline V lookup: CDR1 MGHRA, CDR2 YSYEKL. This CDR3 contains 15 residues.

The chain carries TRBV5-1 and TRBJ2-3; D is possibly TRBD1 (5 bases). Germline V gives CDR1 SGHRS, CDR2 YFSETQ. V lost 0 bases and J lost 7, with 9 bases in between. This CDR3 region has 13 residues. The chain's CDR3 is CASSLDRSYTQYF. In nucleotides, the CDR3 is TGCGCCAGCAGCTTGGACAGGTCGTATACGCAGTATTTT.

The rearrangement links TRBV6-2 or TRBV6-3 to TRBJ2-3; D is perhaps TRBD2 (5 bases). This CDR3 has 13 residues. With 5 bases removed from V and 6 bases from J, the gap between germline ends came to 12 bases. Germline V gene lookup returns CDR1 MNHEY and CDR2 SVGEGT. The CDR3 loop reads CASSDPRRDTQYF. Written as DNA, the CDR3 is TGTGCCAGCAGTGATCCTAGGAGGGATACGCAGTATTTT.

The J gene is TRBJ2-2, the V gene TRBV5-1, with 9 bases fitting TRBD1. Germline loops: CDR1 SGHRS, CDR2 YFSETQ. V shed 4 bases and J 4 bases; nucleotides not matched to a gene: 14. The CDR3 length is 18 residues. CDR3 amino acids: CASSGTGGVGTSTGELFF. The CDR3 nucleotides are TGCGCCAGCAGCGGAACAGGGGGCGTTGGTACTTCCACCGGGGAGCTGTTTTTT.

The CDR3 here is CASSLNSGVRNEQFF. DNA for the CDR3: TGTGCCAGCAGCTTAAACAGCGGGGTTAGGAATGAGCAGTTCTTC. The chain couples TRBV7-6 to TRBJ2-1; 7 bases align to TRBD2. The CDR3 spans 15 residues. V was clipped by 2 bases and J by 7 bases; unmatched bases: 8. Germline V CDR1 and CDR2: SGHVS, FNYEAQ.

CDR3 region: CASTRGGSGNTIYF. The CDR3 nucleotides read TGTGCCAGCACACGAGGTGGCTCTGGAAACACCATATATTTT. The rearrangement uses TRBV19 and TRBJ1-3; D unresolved. V was shortened by 9 bases and J by 0 bases, with 12 bases between the two germline ends. This CDR3 has 14 residues. CDR1 is LNHDA and CDR2 is SQIVND in the germline V gene (reference sequence). Combining the CDR3 with reference TRBV19 and TRBJ1-3 gives the whole variable domain DGGITQSPKYLFRKEGQNVTLSCEQNLNHDAMYWYRQDPGQGLRLIYYSQIVNDFQKGDIAEGYSVSREKKESFPLTVTSAQKNPTAFYLCASTRGGSGNTIYFGEGSWLTVV.

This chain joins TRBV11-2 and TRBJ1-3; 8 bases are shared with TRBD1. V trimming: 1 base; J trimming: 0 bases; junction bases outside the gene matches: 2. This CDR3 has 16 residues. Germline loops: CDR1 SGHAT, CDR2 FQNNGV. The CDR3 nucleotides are TGTGCCAGCAGCTTAGGGACAGGGCCCTCTGGAAACACCATATATTTT. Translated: CASSLGTGPSGNTIYF. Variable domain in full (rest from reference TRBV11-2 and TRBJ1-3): EAGVAQSPRYKIIEKRQSVAFWCNPISGHATLYWYQQILGQGPKLLIQFQNNGVVDDSQLPKDRFSAERLKGVDSTLKIQPAKLEDSAVYLCASSLGTGPSGNTIYFGEGSWLTVV.

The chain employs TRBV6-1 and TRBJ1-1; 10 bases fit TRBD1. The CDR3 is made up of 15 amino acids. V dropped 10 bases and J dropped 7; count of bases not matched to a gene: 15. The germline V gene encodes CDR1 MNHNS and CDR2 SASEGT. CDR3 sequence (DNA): TGTGCCACCAGGGACAGGGGAGTCCAAGAGGGTGAAGCTTTCTTT. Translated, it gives CATRDRGVQEGEAFF.

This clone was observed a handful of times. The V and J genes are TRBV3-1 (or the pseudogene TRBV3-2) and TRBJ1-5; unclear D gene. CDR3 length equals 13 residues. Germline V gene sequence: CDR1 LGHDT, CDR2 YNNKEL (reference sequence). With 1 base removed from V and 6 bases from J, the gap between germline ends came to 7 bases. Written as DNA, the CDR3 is TGTGCCAGCAGCCAAGCGGGTTCTCAGCCCCAGCATTTT. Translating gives CASSQAGSQPQHF.